The clone carrying this T cell receptor (beta chain) occurred a few times. Antigen: not known. This sample stems from a study of cytomegalovirus exposure and HLA in healthy donors. On the study more broadly: For the approximately 400 genotyped donors, about 79% fell within the Caucasian-associated ancestry cluster. Study-wide results and caveats: Analysis was performed later, and it showed HLA-associated TCR beta chains to be more clonally expanded than equally common others.

PCR employed 60 Vbeta and 13 Jbeta primers. Data came from immunoSEQ multiplex PCR; TCRdb stores just in-frame clones and leaves some out. The sample lists approximately 160,000 clones; about 76% were seen once. The receptor was derived from a male donor in good health and CMV-seropositive. The source material was PBMCs.

CDR3 DNA sequence: TGTGCCAGCAGTGTCCCGGGACTAGCGGGGGGGCCCCACGAGCAGTACTTC. Encoded protein: CASSVPGLAGGPHEQYF. This rearrangement joins TRBV6-1 to TRBJ2-7; 16 nucleotides line up with TRBD2. CDR1 and CDR2 from the germline V gene are MNHNS and SASEGT. This CDR3 has 17 residues. V shed 4 bases and J 5 bases; nucleotides not matched to a gene: 8.